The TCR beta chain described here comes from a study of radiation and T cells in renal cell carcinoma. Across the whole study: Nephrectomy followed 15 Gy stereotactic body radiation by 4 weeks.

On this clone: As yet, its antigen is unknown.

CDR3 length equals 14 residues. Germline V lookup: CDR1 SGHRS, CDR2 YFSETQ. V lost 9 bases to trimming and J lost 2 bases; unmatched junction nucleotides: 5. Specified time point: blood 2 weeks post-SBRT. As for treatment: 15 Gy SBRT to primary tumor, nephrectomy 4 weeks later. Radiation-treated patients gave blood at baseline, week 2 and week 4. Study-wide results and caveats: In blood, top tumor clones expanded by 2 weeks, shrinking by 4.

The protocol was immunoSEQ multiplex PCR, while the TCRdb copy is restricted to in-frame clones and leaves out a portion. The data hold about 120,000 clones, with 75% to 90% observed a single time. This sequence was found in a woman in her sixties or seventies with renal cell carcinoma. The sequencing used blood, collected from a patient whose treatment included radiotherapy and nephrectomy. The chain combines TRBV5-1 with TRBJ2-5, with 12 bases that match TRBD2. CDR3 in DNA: TGCGCCACTCGTCTAGCGGGAGGGCAAGAGACCCAGTACTTC. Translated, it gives CATRLAGGQETQYF.